The 26 T cell receptor beta chains below were found in one sample sequenced in a study of response to subunit inactivated influenza vaccine. TCRdb itself ran the RT-PCR reads through MiXCR, one entry per CDR3 protein. The sample holds under 200,000 distinct CDR3 sequences, around a tenth seen once. The material sequenced was CD8+ T cells sorted from PBMCs, taken around 25 months after vaccination. Receptor source: a man between 50 and 69 years old who received an inactivated influenza vaccine.

This clonotype was observed a single time. This chain links TRBV6-1 with TRBJ2-2; 11 positions agree with TRBD1. The J segment lost 4 bases and the V segment lost 5 bases, leaving 6 bases of the junction unmatched. The CDR3 runs 16 residues. Germline CDR1 is MNHNS and CDR2 is SASEGT. CDR3 residues: CASSTGTGGSTGELFF. CDR3 coding DNA: TGTGCCAGCAGTACCGGGACAGGGGGGAGCACCGGGGAGCTGTTTTTT.

V and J are TRBV20-1 and TRBJ2-2, with D unresolved. With 6 bases removed from V and 5 bases from J, the gap between germline ends came to 16 bases. This CDR3 is 14 amino acids long. Germline CDR1 is DFQATT and CDR2 is SNEGSKA (reference sequence). The CDR3 reads CSAKDRVGTGELFF. CDR3 DNA: TGCAGTGCAAAAGACCGGGTAGGGACCGGGGAGCTGTTTTTT.

This chain joins TRBV14 and TRBJ2-1; D possibly matches TRBD1 or TRBD2 (5 bases each). With 2 bases removed from V and 8 bases from J, the gap between germline ends came to 19 bases. Germline V gene data show CDR1 as SGHDN and CDR2 as FVKESK. The CDR3 extends over 16 amino acids. CDR3 sequence (DNA): TGTGCCAGCAGCCAACTGGGGACCGTAATGGGCTATGAGCAGTTCTTC. Translation gives CASSQLGTVMGYEQFF.

This clonotype has ten or more counts. V gene TRBV6-2 or TRBV6-3 combines with J gene TRBJ1-5; 7 bases are a match to TRBD1. Germline-derived CDR1 and CDR2 are MNHEY and SVGEGT. The CDR3 length is 14 residues. Trimming removed 4 bases from V and 5 bases from J; junction bases left unmatched: 5. The CDR3 region has the DNA TGTGCCAGCAGTTTAGACAGGGAATATCAGCCCCAGCATTTT. It specifies CASSLDREYQPQHF.

This clonotype was picked up many times. This chain joins TRBV20-1 and TRBJ2-3; TRBD1 matches 8 bases. The CDR3 length is 17 residues. The J segment lost 3 bases and the V segment lost 0 bases, leaving 11 bases of the junction unmatched. In germline, CDR1 is DFQATT, CDR2 SNEGSKA (reference sequence). The CDR3 reads CSAREPRTGWKTDTQYF. CDR3 in DNA: TGCAGTGCTAGAGAGCCCCGGACAGGGTGGAAGACAGATACGCAGTATTTT.

This clonotype has a count of ten or more. The chain joins TRBV13 to TRBJ1-2; D perhaps matches TRBD1 (6 bases). This CDR3 spans 16 amino acids. Trimming left V 3 bases short and J 2 bases short, with 16 bases between. The germline V gene has CDR1 PRHDT and CDR2 FYEKMQ (reference sequence). The CDR3 sequence: CASSLAGGHQNYGYTF. CDR3 nucleotide sequence: TGTGCCAGCAGCTTGGCCGGGGGACACCAAAACTATGGCTACACCTTC.

This clonotype was found a few times. The rearrangement joins TRBV20-1 to TRBJ1-1, with D hard to call. Looked up from germline, CDR1 is DFQATT and CDR2 is SNEGSKA (reference sequence). The CDR3 is made up of 12 amino acids. The V and J ends lost 6 bases and 6 bases respectively, with 14 bases between them. Here the CDR3 reads CSAKAWRAEAFF. CDR3 DNA sequence: TGCAGTGCGAAAGCCTGGCGGGCTGAAGCTTTCTTT.

The chain is built from TRBV7-6 and TRBJ2-7; D is perhaps TRBD2 (5 bases). Germline-derived CDR1 and CDR2 are SGHVS and FNYEAQ. V was cut by 5 bases and J by 3 bases, with 11 bases left in between. The CDR3 is 13 residues long. The CDR3 loop reads CASSATGDYEQYF. The CDR3 nucleotides are TGTGCCAGCAGCGCAACCGGGGACTACGAGCAGTACTTC.

This clonotype has only a few counts. This rearrangement joins TRBV2 to TRBJ1-4, with D unclear. V dropped 4 bases and J dropped 0 bases, with 9 bases sitting between them. From germline, CDR1 is SNHLY and CDR2 FYNNEI. The CDR3 loop spans 15 amino acids. Written as DNA, the CDR3 is TGTGCCAGCAGTGGCCATGGGTCAACTAATGAAAAACTGTTTTTT. Translating it yields CASSGHGSTNEKLFF.

The chain uses TRBV6-5 and TRBJ1-1; D may be TRBD1 (6 bases). The ends were cut back, 0 bases at V and 3 bases at J, with 11 bases in the middle. Germline CDR1 reads MNHEY; CDR2 reads SVGAGI. CDR3 length equals 15 residues. Here the CDR3 DNA reads TGTGCCAGCAGTTACTCGATCAGGGGAGACACTGAAGCTTTCTTT. Its protein product is CASSYSIRGDTEAFF.

The V and J genes are TRBV28 and TRBJ2-1; D not resolved. Deletions cut 4 bases from V and 2 bases from J, with 12 bases between. The CDR3 is 15 residues long. Looked up from germline, CDR1 is MDHEN and CDR2 is SYDVKM. This chain's CDR3 is CASSSLGPAYNEQFF. The CDR3 region has the DNA TGTGCCAGCAGTTCCCTCGGTCCTGCCTACAATGAGCAGTTCTTC. Combining the CDR3 with reference TRBV28 and TRBJ2-1 gives the whole variable domain DVKVTQSSRYLVKRTGEKVFLECVQDMDHENMFWYRQDPGLGLRLIYFSYDVKMKEKGDIPEGYSVSREKKERFSLILESASTNQTSMYLCASSSLGPAYNEQFFGPGTRLTVL.

As to this clonotype: A read error may account for a junction end that differs from germline. The chain is built from TRBV12-3 or TRBV12-4 and TRBJ2-5, with 12 positions matching TRBD2. CDR3 length equals 18 residues. The CDR3 region has the DNA TGTGCCCGCAGTGGGGGATCTAGCGGGAGGGCCGGTCAAGAGACCCAGTACTTC. Its protein is CARSGGSSGRAGQETQYF.

The rearrangement joins TRBV3-1 to TRBJ2-1; 7 nucleotides match TRBD2. Germline CDR1 is LGHDT and CDR2 is YNNKEL (reference sequence). The CDR3 runs to 17 residues. Trimming cost V 8 bases and J 2 bases; bases outside gene matches: 15. CDR3 in amino acids: CASCKEVAGEAYNEQFF. The CDR3 nucleotides read TGTGCCAGCTGCAAGGAGGTCGCGGGGGAGGCCTACAATGAGCAGTTCTTC.

Many counts were recorded for this clonotype. The rearrangement uses TRBV11-2 and TRBJ2-2; D possibly corresponds to TRBD2 (6 bases). Trimming pared 4 bases from V and 5 bases from J, leaving 20 bases between. The CDR3 sequence is 17 residues long. Germline V lookup: CDR1 SGHAT, CDR2 FQNNGV. CDR3 residues: CASSWFEVGRGTGELFF. For the CDR3, the DNA is TGTGCCAGCAGCTGGTTCGAGGTCGGGAGAGGGACCGGGGAGCTGTTTTTT.

This clonotype was counted many times. The chain carries TRBV27 and TRBJ2-7, with 12 bases that match TRBD1. The CDR3 has 16 amino acids. Germline V lookup: CDR1 MNHEY, CDR2 SMNVEV (reference sequence). After removal of 3 bases from V and 7 bases from J, the junction contained 10 bases not matched to a gene. The CDR3 nucleotides read TGTGCCAGCAGTTTTTTACGGGACAGGGGGCCGGGAGAGCAGTACTTC. The encoded protein is CASSFLRDRGPGEQYF.

The chain joins TRBV28 to TRBJ2-1; TRBD2 might be the D (6 bases). Germline CDR1 reads MDHEN; CDR2 reads SYDVKM. Deletions cut 1 base from V and 2 bases from J, with 15 bases between. This CDR3 is built from 17 residues. Written as DNA, the CDR3 is TGTGCCAGCAGTTTATATCAGAATAGCGGACCCTACAATGAGCAGTTCTTC. Amino acids: CASSLYQNSGPYNEQFF.

This clonotype is medium-sized within its sample. The chain has TRBV27 and TRBJ2-1, with D unclear. Germline assignment: CDR1 MNHEY and CDR2 SMNVEV (reference sequence). Trimming cost V 1 base and J 5 bases, with 6 bases left between them. This CDR3 has 13 residues. CDR3: CASSLLGDNEQFF. DNA for the CDR3: TGTGCCAGCAGTTTATTGGGTGACAATGAGCAGTTCTTC.

This chain joins TRBV9 and TRBJ2-2; possible D gene TRBD2, 6 bases. In germline, CDR1 is SGDLS, CDR2 YYNGEE. Deletions cut 2 bases from V and 6 bases from J, with 8 bases between. The CDR3 contains 13 residues. DNA of the CDR3: TGTGCCAGCAGCGTGCGGGGCGCCGGGGAGCTGTTTTTT. The encoded protein is CASSVRGAGELFF.

J is TRBJ2-4 and V is TRBV4-1, with 8 bases aligning to TRBD2. V shed 0 bases and J 6 bases; nucleotides not matched to a gene: 1. This CDR3 region has 14 residues. CDR1 and CDR2 from the germline V gene are MGHRA and YSYEKL. CDR3 sequence reads: CASSQERGGNIQYF. CDR3 nucleotide sequence: TGCGCCAGCAGCCAAGAACGGGGGGGAAACATTCAGTACTTC.

In this sample, this clonotype turned up many times. The germline gene is not matched at one end of the junction; a read error may be the cause. The chain uses TRBV9 and TRBJ2-1; 9 bases line up with TRBD2. There are 15 residues in the CDR3. The germline V gene encodes CDR1 SGDLS and CDR2 YYNGEE. The CDR3 nucleotides are TGCGCCAGCAGCGTCGGTAGCGGGGGCTACAATGAGCAGTTCTTC. Amino acid sequence: CASSVGSGGYNEQFF. Full variable domain (rest looked up from reference TRBV9 and TRBJ2-1): DSGVTQTPKHLITATGQRVTLRCSPRSGDLSVYWYQQSLDQGLQFLIQYYNGEERAKGNILERFSAQQFPDLHSELNLSSLELGDSALYFCASSVGSGGYNEQFFGPGTRLTVL.

The chain joins TRBV6-6 to TRBJ1-1; no firm D call. Germline assignment: CDR1 MNHNY and CDR2 SVGAGI (reference sequence). This CDR3 contains 13 residues. The V end lost 5 bases, the J end lost 7 bases, and 14 bases lay between the germline ends. CDR3 sequence: CASSRSITDEAFF. CDR3 DNA: TGTGCCAGCAGTCGAAGCATAACAGATGAAGCTTTCTTT.

The chain recombines TRBV2 with TRBJ2-2; D not certain. Germline V gives CDR1 SNHLY, CDR2 FYNNEI. The CDR3 totals 14 residues. Trimming pared 8 bases from V and 0 bases from J, leaving 10 bases between. CDR3 coding DNA: TGTGCCAGCGTGGCCAACTCGAACACCGGGGAGCTGTTTTTT. This encodes CASVANSNTGELFF.

The chain employs TRBV12-3 or TRBV12-4 and TRBJ2-1, with no clear D. Trimming removed 1 base at V and 3 bases at J, with 22 bases between. The CDR3 is 19 residues long. The CDR3 sequence is CASSLGLELDIAGYNEQFF. The CDR3 nucleotides read TGTGCCAGCAGTTTAGGTTTGGAGCTGGATATCGCCGGCTACAATGAGCAGTTCTTC.

This rearrangement joins TRBV18 to TRBJ2-1, with TRBD1 identical over 11 bases. V trimming: 2 bases; J trimming: 9 bases; junction bases outside the gene matches: 9. Germline loops: CDR1 KGHSH, CDR2 LQKENI. The CDR3 has 16 amino acids. In DNA form, the CDR3 reads TGTGCCAGCTCACCATCATCTGGACAGGGGGCTGGTGAGCAGTTCTTC. Protein: CASSPSSGQGAGEQFF. Supplemented by reference TRBV18 and TRBJ2-1, the full variable domain reads NAGVMQNPRHLVRRRGQEARLRCSPMKGHSHVYWYRQLPEEGLKFMVYLQKENIIDESGMPKERFSAEFPKEGPSILRIQQVVRGDSAAYFCASSPSSGQGAGEQFFGPGTRLTVL.

This clonotype occurred many times. The chain employs TRBV3-1 and TRBJ1-6, with a possible D match to TRBD1 (5 bases). V was cut by 0 bases and J by 8 bases, with 14 bases left in between. CDR1 and CDR2 from the germline V gene are LGHDT and YNNKEL (reference sequence). CDR3 size: 16 residues. CDR3 nucleotide sequence: TGTGCCAGCAGCCAAGAGTTGGGGGGGATGGATTCACCCCTCCACTTT. It encodes CASSQELGGMDSPLHF.

This clonotype has only a few counts. The chain carries TRBV5-1 and TRBJ2-1, with D unresolved. Germline CDR1 SGHRS, CDR2 YFSETQ. The V end was cut by 4 bases, the J end by 2 bases, with 7 bases between. CDR3 length equals 13 residues. The CDR3: CASSPHPYNEQFF. CDR3 DNA sequence: TGCGCCAGCAGCCCCCACCCCTACAATGAGCAGTTCTTC.